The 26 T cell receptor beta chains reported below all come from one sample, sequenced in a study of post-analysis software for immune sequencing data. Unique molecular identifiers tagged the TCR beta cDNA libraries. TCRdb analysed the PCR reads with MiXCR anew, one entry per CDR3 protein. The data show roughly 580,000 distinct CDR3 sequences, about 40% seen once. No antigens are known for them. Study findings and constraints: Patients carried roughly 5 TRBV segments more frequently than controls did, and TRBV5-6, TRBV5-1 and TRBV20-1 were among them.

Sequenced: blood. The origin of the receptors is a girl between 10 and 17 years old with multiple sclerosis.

The CDR3 protein is CSASTGRNYEQYF. As DNA, the CDR3 is TGCAGTGCTAGCACAGGGAGGAACTACGAGCAGTACTTC. The V call is TRBV20-1, the J call TRBJ2-1; D is perhaps TRBD1 or TRBD2 (6 bases each). The J call is uncertain, as TRBJ2-7 better fits the DNA end. Germline CDR1 reads DFQATT; CDR2 reads SNEGSKA (reference sequence). The CDR3 contains 13 residues.

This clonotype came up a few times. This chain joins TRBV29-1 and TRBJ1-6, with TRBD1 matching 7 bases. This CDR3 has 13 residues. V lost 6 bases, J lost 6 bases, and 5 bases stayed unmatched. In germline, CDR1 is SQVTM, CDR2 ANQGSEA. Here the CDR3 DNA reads TGCAGCGTAAGGGACAGCCCTAATTCACCCCTCCACTTT. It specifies CSVRDSPNSPLHF.

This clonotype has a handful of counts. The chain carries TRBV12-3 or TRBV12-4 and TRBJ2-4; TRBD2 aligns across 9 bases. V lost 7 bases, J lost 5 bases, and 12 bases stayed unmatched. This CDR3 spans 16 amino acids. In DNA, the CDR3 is TGTGCCAGCAATCCTGGGGCGGGGGGGCGGCAAAACATTCAGTACTTC. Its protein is CASNPGAGGRQNIQYF.

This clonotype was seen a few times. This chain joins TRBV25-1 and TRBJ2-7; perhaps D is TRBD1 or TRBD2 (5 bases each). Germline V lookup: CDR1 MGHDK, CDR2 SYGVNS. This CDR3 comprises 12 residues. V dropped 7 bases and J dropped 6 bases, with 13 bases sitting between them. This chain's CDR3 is CASTQGTTEQYF. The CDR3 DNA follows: TGTGCCAGCACCCAAGGGACGACCGAGCAGTACTTC.

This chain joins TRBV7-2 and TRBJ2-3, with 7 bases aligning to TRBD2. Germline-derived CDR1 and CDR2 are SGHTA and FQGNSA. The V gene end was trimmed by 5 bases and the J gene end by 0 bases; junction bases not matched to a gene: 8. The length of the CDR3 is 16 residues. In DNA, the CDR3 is TGTGCCAGCAGCCTAAGCAGCGGGGCTAGCACAGATACGCAGTATTTT. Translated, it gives CASSLSSGASTDTQYF.

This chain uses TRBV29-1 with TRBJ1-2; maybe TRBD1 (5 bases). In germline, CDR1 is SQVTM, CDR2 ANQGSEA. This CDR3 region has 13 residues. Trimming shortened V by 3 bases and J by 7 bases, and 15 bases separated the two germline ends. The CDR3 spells CSVDQWGAGGYTF. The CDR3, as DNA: TGCAGCGTTGATCAATGGGGCGCCGGTGGCTACACCTTC.

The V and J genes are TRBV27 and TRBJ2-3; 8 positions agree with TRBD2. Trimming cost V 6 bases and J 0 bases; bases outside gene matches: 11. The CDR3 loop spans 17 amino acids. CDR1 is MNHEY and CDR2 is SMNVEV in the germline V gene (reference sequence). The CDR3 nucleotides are TGTGCCAGCAGCCGATCCGGACTAGCCCCGAGCACAGATACGCAGTATTTT. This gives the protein CASSRSGLAPSTDTQYF.

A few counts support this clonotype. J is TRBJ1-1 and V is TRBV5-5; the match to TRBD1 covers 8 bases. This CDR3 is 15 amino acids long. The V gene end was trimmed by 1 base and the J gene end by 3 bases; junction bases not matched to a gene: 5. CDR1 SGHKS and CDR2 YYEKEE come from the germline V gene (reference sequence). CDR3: CASSLLQGVHTEAFF. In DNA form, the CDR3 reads TGTGCCAGCAGCTTGTTACAGGGGGTACACACTGAAGCTTTCTTT.

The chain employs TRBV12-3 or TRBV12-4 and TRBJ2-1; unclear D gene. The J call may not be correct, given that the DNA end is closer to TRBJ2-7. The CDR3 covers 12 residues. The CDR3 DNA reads TGTGCCAGCAGTTCCCCTTTTGGTGAGCAGTACTTC. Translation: CASSSPFGEQYF.

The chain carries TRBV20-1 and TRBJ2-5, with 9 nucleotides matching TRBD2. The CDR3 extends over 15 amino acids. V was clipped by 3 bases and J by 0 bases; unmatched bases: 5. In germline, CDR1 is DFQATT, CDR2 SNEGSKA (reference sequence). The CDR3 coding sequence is TGCAGTGCTAGTGGGTCTAGCGGGGACCAAGAGACCCAGTACTTC. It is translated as CSASGSSGDQETQYF.

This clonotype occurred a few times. In DNA form, the CDR3 reads TGCAGTGCATTGCTTAAAGAGACCCAGTACTTC. It is translated as CSALLKETQYF. The chain joins TRBV20-1 to TRBJ2-5; D remains unclear. Germline V CDR1 and CDR2: DFQATT, SNEGSKA (reference sequence). This CDR3 is built from 11 residues. V was pared by 6 bases and J by 3 bases, with 8 bases between.

The CDR3 nucleotides are TGTGCCAGCAGTTTCCACAGTGCTTATGGCTACACCTTC. Translated: CASSFHSAYGYTF. The J gene is TRBJ1-2, the V gene TRBV27, with D unclear. Germline CDR1 and CDR2: MNHEY and SMNVEV (reference sequence). Trimming stripped 3 bases from V and 5 bases from J, with 10 bases between. The CDR3 has 13 amino acids.

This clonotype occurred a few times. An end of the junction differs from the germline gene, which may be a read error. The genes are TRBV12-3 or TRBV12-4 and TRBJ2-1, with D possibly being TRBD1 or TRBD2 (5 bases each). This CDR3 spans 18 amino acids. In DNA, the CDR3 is TGTGCCAGCAGTCTAGCCCAGGGTCAAGTAGTAAGGTACAATGAGCAGTTCTTC. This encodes CASSLAQGQVVRYNEQFF.

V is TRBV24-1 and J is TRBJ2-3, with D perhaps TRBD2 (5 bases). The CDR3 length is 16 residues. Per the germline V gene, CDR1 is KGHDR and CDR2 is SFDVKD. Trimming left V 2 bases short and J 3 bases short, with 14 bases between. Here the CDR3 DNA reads TGTGCCACCAGTGATTCTTTGAGGGCAGGAACAGATACGCAGTATTTT. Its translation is CATSDSLRAGTDTQYF.

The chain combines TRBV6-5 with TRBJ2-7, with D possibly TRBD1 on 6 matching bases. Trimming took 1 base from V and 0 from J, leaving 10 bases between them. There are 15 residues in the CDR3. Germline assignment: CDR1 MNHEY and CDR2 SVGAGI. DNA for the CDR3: TGTGCCAGCAGTTACTGGGGACACAGCTCCTACGAGCAGTACTTC. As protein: CASSYWGHSSYEQYF.

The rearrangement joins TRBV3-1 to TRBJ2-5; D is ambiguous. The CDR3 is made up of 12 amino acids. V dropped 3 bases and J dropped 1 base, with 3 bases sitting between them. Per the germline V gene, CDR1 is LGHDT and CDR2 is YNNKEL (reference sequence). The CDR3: CASSHTQETQYF. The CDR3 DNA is TGTGCCAGCAGCCACACCCAAGAGACCCAGTACTTC.

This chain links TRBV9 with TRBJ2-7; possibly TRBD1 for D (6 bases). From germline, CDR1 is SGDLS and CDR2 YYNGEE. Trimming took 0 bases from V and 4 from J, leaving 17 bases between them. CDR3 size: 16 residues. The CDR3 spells CASSVEAAQGLYEQYF. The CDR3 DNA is TGTGCCAGCAGCGTAGAGGCGGCTCAGGGGCTATACGAGCAGTACTTC.

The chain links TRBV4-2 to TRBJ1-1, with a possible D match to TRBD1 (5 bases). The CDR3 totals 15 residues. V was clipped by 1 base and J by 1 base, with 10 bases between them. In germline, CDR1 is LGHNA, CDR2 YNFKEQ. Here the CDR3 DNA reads TGTGCCAGCAGCCAAGTCGGCGGGGGGAACACTGAAGCTTTCTTT. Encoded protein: CASSQVGGGNTEAFF.

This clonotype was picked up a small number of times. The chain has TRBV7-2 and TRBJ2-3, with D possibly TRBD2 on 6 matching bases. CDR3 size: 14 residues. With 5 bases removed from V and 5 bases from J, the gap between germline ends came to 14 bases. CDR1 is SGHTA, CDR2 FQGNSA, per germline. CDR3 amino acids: CASSPGLVEDTQYF. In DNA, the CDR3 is TGTGCCAGCAGCCCGGGACTGGTGGAAGATACGCAGTATTTT.

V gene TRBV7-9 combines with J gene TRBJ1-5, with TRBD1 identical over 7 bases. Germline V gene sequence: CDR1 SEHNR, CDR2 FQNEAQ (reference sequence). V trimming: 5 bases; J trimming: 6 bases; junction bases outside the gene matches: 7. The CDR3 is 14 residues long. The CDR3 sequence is CASSPGGSAQPQHF. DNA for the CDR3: TGTGCCAGCAGCCCAGGGGGTTCCGCTCAGCCCCAGCATTTT.

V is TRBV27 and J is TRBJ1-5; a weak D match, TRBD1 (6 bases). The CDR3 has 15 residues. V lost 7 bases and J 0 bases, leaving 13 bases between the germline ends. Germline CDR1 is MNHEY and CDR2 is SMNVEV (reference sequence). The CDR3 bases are TGTGCCAGCACCCAACACAGGGCTAGCAATCAGCCCCAGCATTTT. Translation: CASTQHRASNQPQHF.

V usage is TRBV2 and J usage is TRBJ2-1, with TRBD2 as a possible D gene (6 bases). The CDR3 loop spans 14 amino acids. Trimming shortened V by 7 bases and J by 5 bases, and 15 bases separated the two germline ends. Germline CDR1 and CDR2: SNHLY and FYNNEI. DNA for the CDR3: TGTGCCAGCAAGGATGGGCGGGGCGACAATGAGCAGTTCTTC. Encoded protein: CASKDGRGDNEQFF.

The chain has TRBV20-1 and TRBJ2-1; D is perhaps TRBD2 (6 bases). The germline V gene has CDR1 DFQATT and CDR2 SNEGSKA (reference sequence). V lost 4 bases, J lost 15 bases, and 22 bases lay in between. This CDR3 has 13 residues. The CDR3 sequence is CSATSGLGRGLFF. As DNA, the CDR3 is TGCAGTGCTACGAGCGGGTTGGGTCGGGGGTTGTTCTTC.

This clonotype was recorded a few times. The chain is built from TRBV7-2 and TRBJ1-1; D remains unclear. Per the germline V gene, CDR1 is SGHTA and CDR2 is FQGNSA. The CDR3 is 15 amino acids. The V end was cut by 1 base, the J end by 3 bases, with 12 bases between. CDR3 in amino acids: CASSLVTQGYTEAFF. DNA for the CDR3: TGTGCCAGCAGCTTAGTAACCCAAGGGTACACTGAAGCTTTCTTT.

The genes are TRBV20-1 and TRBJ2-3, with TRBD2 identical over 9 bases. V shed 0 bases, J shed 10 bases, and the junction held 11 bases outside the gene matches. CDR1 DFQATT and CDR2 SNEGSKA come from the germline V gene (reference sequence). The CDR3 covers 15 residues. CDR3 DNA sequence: TGCAGTGCTAGAGATACTATTAGCGGGAGTGCAGCGCAGTATTTT. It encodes CSARDTISGSAAQYF.

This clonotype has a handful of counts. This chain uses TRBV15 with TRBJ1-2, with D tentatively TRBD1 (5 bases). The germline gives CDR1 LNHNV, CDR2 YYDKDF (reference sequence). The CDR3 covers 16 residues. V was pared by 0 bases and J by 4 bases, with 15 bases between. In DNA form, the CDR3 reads TGTGCCACCAGCAGAGAATTCGCGGGACGGAGCTATGGCTACACCTTC. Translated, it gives CATSREFAGRSYGYTF.